This T cell receptor beta chain appears in the sequencing data of a study of radiotherapy plus CTLA-4 blockade in lung cancer listed by TCRdb under 2018. Background on the whole study: Objective responses were observed in roughly a sixth of enrolled patients, and disease control was achieved in approximately 32%.

The paper's findings and limits, for the study overall: After treatment with radiotherapy and ipilimumab, TCR clones that originated in tumors expanded in peripheral blood. Early dynamic changes in blood T cell clones, together with increased serum interferon-beta after radiation, were reported as the strongest predictors of response.

The library was obtained by the immunoSEQ multiplex PCR assay. Drawn from immuneACCESS, this table holds only the in-frame rearrangements with V and J called that TCRdb kept. Clones are partly lost; checked studies trace under half to an unresolved V gene and leave the rest unexplained. The sample table shows about 97,000 clones, and about four fifths are seen once. The ten largest account for 2.8% of the sample. This clone is described as medium-sized (0.01 to 0.1%). Its cognate antigen has yet to be identified. No base quality information exists; no much larger clone differs at one position. The study tested focal radiation therapy combined with CTLA-4 blockade (ipilimumab) in patients with chemo-refractory metastatic non-small-cell lung cancer. Trimming takes 6 bases from V and 1 base from J, and the germline ends sit 15 bases apart. Reading the germline V gene gives CDR1 MDHEN and CDR2 SYDVKM. The CDR3 has 15 amino acids, counting the end cysteine and phenylalanine. Only the CDR3 DNA is retained, 45 bases long and in frame from the first base.

The receptor chain draws on TRBV28 and TRBJ1-1; the D gene is perhaps TRBD1, from 5 matching bases. Sequences were derived from peripheral blood, sampled from a patient treated with radiotherapy plus ipilimumab. The receptor was derived from a human donor with non-small cell lung cancer who had a partial response to radiotherapy plus ipilimumab. Some clones in this sample may be carry-over from other donors' samples. DNA sequence: TGTGCCAGCAGGGACCCGGGACTCCAGAACACTGAAGCTTTCTTT. Translated, this gives CASRDPGLQNTEAFF.